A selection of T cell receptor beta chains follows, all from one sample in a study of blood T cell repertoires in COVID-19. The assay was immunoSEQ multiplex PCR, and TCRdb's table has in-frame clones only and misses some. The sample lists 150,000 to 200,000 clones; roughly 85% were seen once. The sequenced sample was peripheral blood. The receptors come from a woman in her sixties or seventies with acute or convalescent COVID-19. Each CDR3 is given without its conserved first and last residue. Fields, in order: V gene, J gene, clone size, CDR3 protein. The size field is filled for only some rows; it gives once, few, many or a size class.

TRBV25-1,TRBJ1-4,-,ASSVQGIEKLF
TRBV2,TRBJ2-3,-,ASSFTSGRFPTDTQY
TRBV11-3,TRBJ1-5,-,ASSLDRMAGGVDQPQH
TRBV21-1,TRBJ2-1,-,AILFYQREANEQF
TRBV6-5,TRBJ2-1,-,ASSYRETAYNEQF
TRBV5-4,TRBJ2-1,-,ASSFPGGINEQF
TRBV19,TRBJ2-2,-,ASGEGPGELF
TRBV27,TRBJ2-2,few,ASSLGLLNTGELF
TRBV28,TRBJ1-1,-,ATKLYRVSTEAF
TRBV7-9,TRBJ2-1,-,ASRSGQGFDEQF
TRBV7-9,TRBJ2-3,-,ASSSPARARGIHTQY
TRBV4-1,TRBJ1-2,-,ASSQPNGGRVHGYT
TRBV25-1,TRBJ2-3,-,ASSRGLAGGDTQY
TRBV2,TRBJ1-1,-,ASRDSTLNTEAF
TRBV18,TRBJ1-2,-,ASSPNSPGANYGYT
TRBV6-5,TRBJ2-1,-,ASELSGVSYNEQF
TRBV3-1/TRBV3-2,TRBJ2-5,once,ASSLLQGTQY
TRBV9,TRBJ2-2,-,ASSVEISANTGELF
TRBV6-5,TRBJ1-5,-,ASTSHRGANQPQH
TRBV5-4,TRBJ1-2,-,ASSQPRPRSSGYT
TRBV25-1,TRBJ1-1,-,ASSTIGGRTEAF
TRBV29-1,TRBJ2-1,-,SARRAGVSYNEQF
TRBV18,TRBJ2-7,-,ASSPGGRTYEQY
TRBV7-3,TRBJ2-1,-,ASGRAYNEQF
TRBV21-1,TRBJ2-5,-,ASTRTGKETQY
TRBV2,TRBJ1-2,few,ASRDRANYGYT
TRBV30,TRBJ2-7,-,ACARGGYEQY
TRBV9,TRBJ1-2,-,ASSPAPDYGYT
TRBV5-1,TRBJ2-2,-,ASSGGTSGITGELF
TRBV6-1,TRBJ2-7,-,ASSEATGGGHYEQY
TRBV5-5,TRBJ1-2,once,ASQTGSLEGYT
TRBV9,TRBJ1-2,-,ASSSFQTGNSGYT
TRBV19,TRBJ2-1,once,ASSIPRGVAGNNEQF
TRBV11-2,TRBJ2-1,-,ASSFTSGDYNEQF
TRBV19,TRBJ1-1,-,ASRDRVNTEAF
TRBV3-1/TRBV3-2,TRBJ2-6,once,ASSPQQGAGANVLT
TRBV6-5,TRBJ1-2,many,ASRSDRARGYT
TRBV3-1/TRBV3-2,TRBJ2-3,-,ASSAASGGSTDTQY
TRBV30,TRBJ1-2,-,AWTPPGWGYGYT
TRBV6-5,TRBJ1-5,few,ASRPSTGGNQPQH
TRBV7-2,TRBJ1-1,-,ASSDRQMNTEAF
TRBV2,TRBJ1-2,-,ASSERGQASWGYT
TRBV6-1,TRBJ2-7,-,ASSEAGVAYEQY
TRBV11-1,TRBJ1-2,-,ASSASGQPYGYT
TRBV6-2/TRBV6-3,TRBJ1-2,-,ASSSTFTNYGYT
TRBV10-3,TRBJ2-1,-,AISETSVEIEQF
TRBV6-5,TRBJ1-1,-,ASVGGQGPNTEAF
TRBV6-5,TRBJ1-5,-,ASSLDSFKPQH
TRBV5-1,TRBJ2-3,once,ASSLGGDSDTQY
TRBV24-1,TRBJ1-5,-,ATSDPRGNQPQH
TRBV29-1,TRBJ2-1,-,SVPTSGTNYEQF
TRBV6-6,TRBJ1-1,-,ASSNSGRGGTEAF
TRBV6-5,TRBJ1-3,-,ASSYGRYSGNTIY
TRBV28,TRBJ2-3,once,ASSLLAGVADTQY
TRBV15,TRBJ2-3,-,ATSVSTDTQY